Listed below are T cell receptor beta chains from one sample, sequenced in a study of shared clonotypes between healthy human individuals. Here immunoSEQ multiplex PCR was the method, and the copy in TCRdb shows in-frame clones only, minus some. The table has more than 2 million clones, roughly 94% seen once; the top ten hold under 0.15%. Sequencing used naive CD4+ T cells sorted from blood. The receptors here all came from a man between 18 and 35 years old in good health. CDR3s include the opening cysteine and the closing phenylalanine or tryptophan. D genes are given only for firm matches. Size is omitted from some rows. Given values are once, few, many or a class for expanded clones.

CDR3 DNA | CDR3 protein | J gene | V gene | D gene | clone size
TGTGCCAGCAGTTCCAAAGGGCGGGATGAAAAACTGTTTTTT | CASSSKGRDEKLFF | TRBJ1-4 | TRBV6-6 | NA | NA
TGTGCCAGCAGCTTAGACCAGACAGAATCCTATGGCTACACCTTC | CASSLDQTESYGYTF | TRBJ1-2 | TRBV7-9 | NA | NA
TGTGCCAGCTCACCATCAACTAGCGGGAGCTACGAGCAGTACTTC | CASSPSTSGSYEQYF | TRBJ2-7 | TRBV18 | TRBD2 | few
TGTGCCAGCCGCGGGGGTGGAGCGGGACAGGGAGGGGATACGCAGTATTTT | CASRGGGAGQGGDTQYF | TRBJ2-3 | TRBV25-1 | TRBD1 | NA
TGTGCCATCACTCAAGGGGCCCTCCTTGGCAATGAGCAGTTCTTC | CAITQGALLGNEQFF | TRBJ2-1 | TRBV10-3 | NA | NA
TGTGCCAGCAGCTTAGCGCTTAGCAATCAGCCCCAGCATTTT | CASSLALSNQPQHF | TRBJ1-5 | TRBV7-2 | NA | NA
TGTGCCACCAGCAGGGGGCAGAGCAATCAGCCCCAGCATTTT | CATSRGQSNQPQHF | TRBJ1-5 | TRBV15 | NA | NA
TGTGCCAGTAAGCGACAGGGAGAAAAACTGTTTTTT | CASKRQGEKLFF | TRBJ1-4 | TRBV19 | TRBD1 | NA
TGCAGTGCTAGGGTGGACGGGGGCTACACCTTC | CSARVDGGYTF | TRBJ1-2 | TRBV20-1 | NA | NA
TGTGCCAGCAGCTTAACCGGGACAGAAACCGGGGAGCTGTTTTTT | CASSLTGTETGELFF | TRBJ2-2 | TRBV7-9 | TRBD1 | NA
TGTGCCAGTAGGACAGGGGGAACCATTAGCCCAGGCGAGCAGTACTTC | CASRTGGTISPGEQYF | TRBJ2-7 | TRBV5-4 | TRBD1 | NA
TGTGCCAGCAGCTTAGATGGGCACAGGACTAGCACAGATACGCAGTATTTT | CASSLDGHRTSTDTQYF | TRBJ2-3 | TRBV7-2 | NA | NA
TGCGCCAGCAGCTTGGAGGCGGGTTCAGGCTACACCTTC | CASSLEAGSGYTF | TRBJ1-2 | TRBV5-1 | NA | NA
TGTGCCAGCAGCGTAACGGGACAGCCCTCTGGAAACACCATATATTTT | CASSVTGQPSGNTIYF | TRBJ1-3 | TRBV9 | TRBD1 | NA